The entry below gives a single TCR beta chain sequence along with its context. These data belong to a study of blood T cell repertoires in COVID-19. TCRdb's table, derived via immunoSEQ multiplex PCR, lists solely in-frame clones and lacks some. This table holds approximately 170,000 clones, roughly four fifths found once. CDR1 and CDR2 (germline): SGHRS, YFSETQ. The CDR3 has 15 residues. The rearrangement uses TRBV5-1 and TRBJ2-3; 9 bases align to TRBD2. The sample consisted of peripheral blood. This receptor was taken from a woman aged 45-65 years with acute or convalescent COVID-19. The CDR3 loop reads CPPGGAGGPGDTQYF. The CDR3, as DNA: TGCCCCCCCGGCGGGGCGGGGGGGCCCGGAGATACGCAGTATTTT.